This entry features one TCR beta chain sequence. The data were obtained in a study of shared T cell receptors in the human thymus. Using immunoSEQ multiplex PCR, the repertoire was profiled, and TCRdb retains in-frame clones only, with some absent. The sample holds hundreds of thousands of clones, approximately 88% seen once. Germline V lookup: CDR1 MNHEY, CDR2 SVGAGI. The V end lost 5 bases, the J end lost 2 bases, and 16 bases lay between the germline ends. The CDR3 totals 15 residues. These data are also associated with another study on human thymus T cells. That work contributes: Resections obtained during corrective heart surgery supplied the thymus tissue. Within thymic and blood repertoires, V and J gene usage appeared to be biased. Related research has reported that thymic repertoires overlap highly among unrelated individuals.

Specimen: thymocytes. The TCR comes from a boy younger than two with a congenital heart defect. The chain uses TRBV6-5 and TRBJ2-7; TRBD2 is a possible D gene (6 bases). The CDR3, as DNA: TGTGCCAGCAGTAGAGCCCTAGCGCTTACCTACGAGCAGTACTTC. Translated: CASSRALALTYEQYF.